This section outlines one T cell receptor (beta chain) sequence together with its context. This sample is drawn from a study of T cells in Graves' hyperthyroidism and ophthalmopathy. Stable Graves' hyperthyroidism denoted no ophthalmopathy progression over 18 months. Hyperthyroidism, newly diagnosed and lasting under 2 months, affected patients aged 18 to 65. Germline V lookup: CDR1 SGHTA, CDR2 FQGNSA. Trimming stripped 6 bases from V and 0 bases from J, with 14 bases between. The CDR3 sequence is 16 residues long. It was RNA transcripts that yielded the amplified TCR beta CDR3 regions. Primed by the HTBI set, a first-round RT-PCR was run on the TCR CDR3. One entry per CDR3 protein results from TCRdb running MiXCR on the multiplex PCR reads. The repertoire holds hundreds of thousands of distinct CDR3 sequences, with 38% as singletons.

The material sequenced was blood. This sequence originates from a man between 18 and 29 years old with Graves' hyperthyroidism. This chain connects TRBV7-2 to TRBJ2-2; D possibly corresponds to TRBD1 (6 bases). The CDR3, as DNA: TGTGCCAGCAGTCAGAGGGGGAGCCCGAACACCGGGGAGCTGTTTTTT. Protein sequence: CASSQRGSPNTGELFF.